These 25 T cell receptor beta chains came from one sample sequenced in a study of cytomegalovirus exposure and HLA in healthy donors. The PCR had 60 Vbeta and 13 Jbeta primers. The protocol was immunoSEQ multiplex PCR, while the TCRdb copy is restricted to in-frame clones and leaves out a portion. The data contain 140,000 or so clones, roughly 76% of them singletons. Source material: PBMCs. The source is a woman aged 30 to 39 in good health and CMV-seronegative.

The V and J genes are TRBV19 and TRBJ1-6, with 8 bases fitting TRBD1. The CDR3 consists of 15 residues. Germline V gene lookup returns CDR1 LNHDA and CDR2 SQIVND (reference sequence). Trimming removed 3 bases from V and 9 bases from J; junction bases left unmatched: 7. The CDR3 DNA reads TGTGCCAGTAGTATTCGGACAGGGCAAAGTTCACCCCTCCACTTT. It translates to CASSIRTGQSSPLHF.

V and J are TRBV15 and TRBJ2-1; 8 bases are a match to TRBD2. This CDR3 is built from 15 residues. With V trimmed by 3 bases and J by 1 base, 2 bases remained unmatched. In germline, CDR1 is LNHNV, CDR2 YYDKDF (reference sequence). The CDR3 reads CATSSGGRSYNEQFF. DNA of the CDR3: TGTGCCACCAGCAGCGGCGGGAGGTCCTACAATGAGCAGTTCTTC.

In this sample, this clone turned up a few times. CDR3 sequence (DNA): TGCGCCAGCAGCTTTACGGGACAGGGAGGCGAAAAACTGTTTTTT. Encoded protein: CASSFTGQGGEKLFF. The chain uses TRBV5-1 and TRBJ1-4, with TRBD1 identical over 9 bases. CDR3 length equals 15 residues. Trimming at V came to 2 bases and at J to 8 bases, leaving 7 bases not matched to a gene. Germline assignment: CDR1 SGHRS and CDR2 YFSETQ.

The rearrangement uses TRBV5-1 and TRBJ2-7; 11 bases fit TRBD1. Germline V lookup: CDR1 SGHRS, CDR2 YFSETQ. The CDR3 has 16 amino acids. V lost 8 bases to trimming and J lost 4 bases; unmatched junction nucleotides: 14. CDR3 nucleotides: TGCGCCAGTTATTGGTTTCCGGGACAGGGGGAATACGAGCAGTACTTC. This gives the protein CASYWFPGQGEYEQYF.

The rearrangement uses TRBV5-1 and TRBJ1-1; TRBD1 is a possible D gene (5 bases). Germline CDR1 and CDR2: SGHRS and YFSETQ. The CDR3 extends over 16 amino acids. The V and J ends lost 0 bases and 0 bases respectively, with 12 bases between them. Here the CDR3 DNA reads TGCGCCAGCAGCTTGGCGGGGGGGATAATGAACACTGAAGCTTTCTTT. Protein: CASSLAGGIMNTEAFF. The full variable domain, rest sourced from reference TRBV5-1 and TRBJ1-1, is KAGVTQTPRYLIKTRGQQVTLSCSPISGHRSVSWYQQTPGQGLQFLFEYFSETQRNKGNFPGRFSGRQFSNSRSEMNVSTLELGDSALYLCASSLAGGIMNTEAFFGQGTRLTVV.

The rearrangement links TRBV2 to TRBJ2-5; TRBD1 might be the D (6 bases). This CDR3 contains 11 residues. Between the trimmed V and J ends, which lost 7 bases and 11 bases, there was a span of 14 bases. Germline CDR1 reads SNHLY; CDR2 reads FYNNEI. The CDR3 nucleotides read TGTGCCAGCAAACTAGAGGGGGAGCAGTACTTC. Protein product: CASKLEGEQYF.

This chain uses TRBV7-9 with TRBJ2-2; 7 bases map to TRBD1. The CDR3 runs 15 residues. Germline trimming cut 1 base from V and 6 bases from J; bases unmatched to any gene: 5. Germline CDR1 SEHNR, CDR2 FQNEAQ (reference sequence). Written as DNA, the CDR3 is TGTGCCAGCAGCTTAGGACAGGGTCGGGCCGGGGAGCTGTTTTTT. Protein: CASSLGQGRAGELFF.

This chain connects TRBV11-2 to TRBJ2-3; 7 bases are a match to TRBD2. Looked up from germline, CDR1 is SGHAT and CDR2 is FQNNGV. The V gene end was trimmed by 2 bases and the J gene end by 2 bases; junction bases not matched to a gene: 4. This CDR3 spans 15 amino acids. This chain's CDR3 is CASSLLGGFTDTQYF. CDR3 nucleotide sequence: TGTGCCAGCAGCTTATTGGGGGGGTTCACAGATACGCAGTATTTT.

The chain is built from TRBV7-2 and TRBJ1-2; maybe TRBD1 (6 bases). CDR1 is SGHTA and CDR2 is FQGNSA in the germline V gene. The V gene lost 5 bases and the J gene lost 1 base, with 20 bases spanning the gap. The CDR3 contains 17 residues. CDR3 DNA sequence: TGTGCCAGCAGCGTGGACAGTCAGACAGGTTTTAACTATGGCTACACCTTC. Protein product: CASSVDSQTGFNYGYTF.

The rearrangement uses TRBV18 and TRBJ2-3; D is perhaps TRBD2 (6 bases). The ends were cut back, 2 bases at V and 1 base at J, with 13 bases in the middle. The CDR3 is 16 residues long. Per the germline V gene, CDR1 is KGHSH and CDR2 is LQKENI. The CDR3 DNA follows: TGTGCCAGCTCACCAGGGGCGGGACGCGGCACAGATACGCAGTATTTT. Amino acid sequence: CASSPGAGRGTDTQYF.

This chain connects TRBV14 to TRBJ2-3, with D tentatively TRBD1 (7 bases). V lost 0 bases and J lost 1, with 11 bases in between. CDR1 and CDR2 (germline): SGHDN, FVKESK. CDR3 length: 16 amino acids. The CDR3 region has the DNA TGTGCCAGCAGCCAAGATTGGAGGGGGCGCACAGATACGCAGTATTTT. It codes for CASSQDWRGRTDTQYF.

This clone was observed a few times. The chain joins TRBV5-1 to TRBJ2-7; 10 nucleotides match TRBD1. The V and J ends lost 4 bases and 2 bases, in that order; junction bases with no gene match: 9. Per the germline V gene, CDR1 is SGHRS and CDR2 is YFSETQ. This CDR3 is built from 16 residues. CDR3: CASSTGDRGRTYEQYF. The CDR3 region has the DNA TGCGCCAGCAGCACGGGGGACAGGGGTCGAACCTACGAGCAGTACTTC.

This rearrangement joins TRBV5-1 to TRBJ1-4, with D maybe TRBD1 (5 bases). Deletions cut 2 bases from V and 7 bases from J, with 21 bases between. CDR1 is SGHRS and CDR2 is YFSETQ in the germline V gene. This CDR3 contains 17 residues. Written as DNA, the CDR3 is TGCGCCAGCAGCTTTAGGACATTCTCAGACACGTCTGAAAAACTGTTTTTT. This translates into CASSFRTFSDTSEKLFF.

This chain connects TRBV5-5 to TRBJ1-2; no reliable D call. V lost 0 bases and J 6 bases, leaving 6 bases between the germline ends. This CDR3 has 12 amino acids. Germline values: CDR1 SGHKS, CDR2 YYEKEE (reference sequence). The CDR3 nucleotides are TGTGCCAGCAGCTTGGTCGGGGATGGCTACACCTTC. Encoded protein: CASSLVGDGYTF.

This chain links TRBV6-5 with TRBJ1-2; 10 bases are shared with TRBD1. This CDR3 has 16 residues. The germline CDR1 and CDR2 sequences are MNHEY and SVGAGI. V lost 0 bases to trimming and J lost 4 bases; unmatched junction nucleotides: 5. The CDR3 DNA follows: TGTGCCAGCAGTTACTCTGGACAGGGGGGGGCCTATGGCTACACCTTC. Translation: CASSYSGQGGAYGYTF.

This chain connects TRBV25-1 to TRBJ1-1, with a possible D match to TRBD1 (5 bases). Trimming pared 6 bases from V and 6 bases from J, leaving 14 bases between. The germline CDR1 and CDR2 sequences are MGHDK and SYGVNS. This CDR3 contains 13 residues. The CDR3 loop is CASRQGRVAEAFF. The CDR3 DNA sequence: TGTGCCAGCAGGCAGGGAAGAGTGGCTGAAGCTTTCTTT.

This chain uses TRBV28 with TRBJ1-5; weak D call: TRBD1 (5 bases). Trimming shortened V by 1 base and J by 6 bases, and 13 bases separated the two germline ends. The CDR3 totals 15 residues. Germline loops: CDR1 MDHEN, CDR2 SYDVKM. This CDR3 reads CASSLLPGRGQPQHF. The DNA of the CDR3 is TGTGCCAGCAGTTTATTACCGGGGAGGGGTCAGCCCCAGCATTTT.

The V call is TRBV7-2, the J call TRBJ2-1; 7 bases fit TRBD2. CDR3 size: 16 residues. The germline V gene has CDR1 SGHTA and CDR2 FQGNSA. The V and J ends lost 2 bases and 6 bases, in that order; junction bases with no gene match: 10. The CDR3 sequence: CASSLSPSSGINEQFF. CDR3 bases: TGTGCCAGCAGCTTAAGTCCTTCTAGCGGTATCAATGAGCAGTTCTTC.

This clone occurred a few times. The V gene is TRBV2, the J gene TRBJ1-4, with a weak D call TRBD1 (5 bases). Germline loops: CDR1 SNHLY, CDR2 FYNNEI. The CDR3 loop spans 15 amino acids. Trimming took off 0 bases at V and 5 bases at J, with 10 bases between the two ends. The CDR3 here is CASSEAGGLNEKLFF. Here the CDR3 DNA reads TGTGCCAGCAGTGAAGCTGGGGGGTTAAATGAAAAACTGTTTTTT.

This clone was seen a handful of times. J is TRBJ1-1 and V is TRBV5-1, with D perhaps matching TRBD1 (5 bases). V was shortened by 5 bases and J by 5 bases, with 16 bases between the two germline ends. CDR3 length equals 14 residues. Looked up from germline, CDR1 is SGHRS and CDR2 is YFSETQ. The CDR3 reads CASRPGAAGTEAFF. The CDR3 DNA reads as TGCGCCAGCAGGCCCGGGGCGGCGGGAACTGAAGCTTTCTTT.

In DNA form, the CDR3 reads TGTGCCAGCAGCACGGGACTAGCAGTGTACACCGGGGAGCTGTTTTTT. This encodes CASSTGLAVYTGELFF. The chain employs TRBV7-9 and TRBJ2-2; 9 bases are shared with TRBD2. With V trimmed by 5 bases and J by 3 bases, 7 bases remained unmatched. In germline, CDR1 is SEHNR, CDR2 FQNEAQ (reference sequence). This CDR3 is built from 16 residues.

The V and J genes are TRBV28 and TRBJ2-7; a weak D match, TRBD2 (5 bases). This CDR3 spans 12 amino acids. CDR1 is MDHEN and CDR2 is SYDVKM in the germline V gene. The V and J ends lost 8 bases and 4 bases respectively, with 12 bases between them. Written as DNA, the CDR3 is TGTGCCAGCTGGGGTCCGGGGTACGAGCAGTACTTC. Protein: CASWGPGYEQYF.

The chain couples TRBV19 to TRBJ2-4, with 9 bases that match TRBD1. V gave up 7 bases and J gave up 1 base; unmatched junction bases: 17. This CDR3 region has 19 residues. Germline-derived CDR1 and CDR2 are LNHDA and SQIVND (reference sequence). The CDR3 sequence is CASNHRYRTGARAKNIQYF. Written as DNA, the CDR3 is TGTGCCAGTAACCACCGATACAGGACAGGGGCCAGGGCCAAAAACATTCAGTACTTC.

The genes are TRBV7-8 and TRBJ2-2; 13 nucleotides line up with TRBD2. Trimming cost V 5 bases and J 0 bases; bases outside gene matches: 6. CDR1 is SGHVS, CDR2 FQNEAQ, per germline. CDR3 length equals 18 residues. CDR3 DNA: TGTGCCAGCAGCCCTACACTAGCGGGGGGGGCGAACACCGGGGAGCTGTTTTTT. Amino acids: CASSPTLAGGANTGELFF. The full variable domain, completed using reference TRBV7-8 and TRBJ2-2, is GAGVSQSPRYKVAKRGQDVALRCDPISGHVSLFWYQQALGQGPEFLTYFQNEAQLDKSGLPSDRFFAERPEGSVSTLKIQRTQQEDSAVYLCASSPTLAGGANTGELFFGEGSRLTVL.

The chain combines TRBV18 with TRBJ2-5, with a weak D call TRBD1 (5 bases). CDR3 length equals 13 residues. V was trimmed by 4 bases and J by 1 base, leaving 7 bases between them. Per germline, CDR1 KGHSH and CDR2 LQKENI. The CDR3 nucleotides read TGTGCCAGCTCACGGACATTCCAAGAGACCCAGTACTTC. Translated: CASSRTFQETQYF.